These T cell receptor beta chains were read from a single sample in a study of blood T cell repertoires in COVID-19. Profiled with immunoSEQ multiplex PCR; TCRdb holds only in-frame clones, not every one. The sample yields 200,000 to 300,000 clones, roughly 86% seen once. The sequenced material came from peripheral blood. These receptors were taken from a woman in her 50s with acute or convalescent COVID-19. CDR3s include the opening cysteine and the closing phenylalanine or tryptophan. The order of the fields is CDR3 length, clone size, D gene, V gene, J gene, CDR3 protein, CDR3 DNA. D genes are given only for firm matches. Rows may omit the clone size; those that give it use once, few, many or a size class.

18	.	TRBD1	TRBV28	TRBJ1-3	CASSRTGNEVASGNTIYF	TGTGCCAGCAGCCGGACAGGGAATGAAGTCGCCTCTGGAAACACCATATATTTT
15	.	.	TRBV7-9	TRBJ1-6	CASGLGGANNSPLHF	TGTGCCAGCGGATTGGGGGGGGCAAATAATTCACCCCTCCACTTT
13	.	TRBD2	TRBV28	TRBJ2-5	CATITSGQETQYF	TGTGCCACCATTACTAGCGGCCAAGAGACCCAGTACTTC
15	.	TRBD2	TRBV29-1	TRBJ2-1	CSVALTSGRTNEQFF	TGCAGCGTGGCCCTGACTAGCGGGAGGACCAATGAGCAGTTCTTC
16	.	.	TRBV15	TRBJ2-7	CATSRGRGLRFYEQYF	TGTGCCACCAGCAGAGGCCGGGGACTCAGGTTCTACGAGCAGTACTTC
14	once	.	TRBV24-1	TRBJ2-3	CATSYSGFTDTQYF	TGTGCCACCAGTTATTCAGGGTTTACAGATACGCAGTATTTT
14	few	TRBD1	TRBV24-1	TRBJ1-2	CATSDPRRGPGYTF	TGTGCCACCAGTGATCCCCGCAGGGGGCCTGGCTACACCTTC
16	.	TRBD1	TRBV11-2	TRBJ1-1	CASSPRATGGNTEAFF	TGTGCCAGCAGCCCCAGGGCGACAGGGGGCAACACTGAAGCTTTCTTT
12	.	.	TRBV7-9	TRBJ1-1	CASREGYTEAFF	TGTGCCAGCAGGGAGGGGTACACTGAAGCTTTCTTT
14	.	.	TRBV27	TRBJ2-5	CASSSRTRRETQYF	TGTGCCAGCAGTTCGAGGACTCGTCGGGAGACCCAGTACTTC
15	.	.	TRBV18	TRBJ1-1	CASSLHLEGNTEAFF	TGTGCCAGCTCACTACATCTAGAGGGGAACACTGAAGCTTTCTTT
14	.	.	TRBV11-2	TRBJ2-1	CASRTSWSNNEQFF	TGTGCCAGCAGAACATCATGGAGTAACAATGAGCAGTTCTTC
14	.	TRBD1	TRBV28	TRBJ1-5	CASSFRQGLQPQHF	TGTGCCAGCAGTTTCCGACAGGGGCTTCAGCCCCAGCATTTT
16	.	TRBD1	TRBV7-3	TRBJ1-1	CASSLAGTGGNTEAFF	TGTGCCAGCAGCTTAGCCGGGACAGGGGGGAACACTGAAGCTTTCTTT
18	.	TRBD1	TRBV28	TRBJ2-7	CASSARDRVTTPGGEQYF	TGTGCCAGCAGCGCACGGGACAGGGTTACTACCCCAGGGGGGGAGCAGTACTTC
12	.	.	TRBV18	TRBJ2-7	CASSPPTREQYF	TGTGCCAGCTCACCACCAACTCGGGAGCAGTACTTC
16	.	TRBD1	TRBV3-1/TRBV3-2	TRBJ2-1	CASSQGYGDSYNEQFF	TGTGCCAGCAGCCAGGGATACGGGGACAGCTACAATGAGCAGTTCTTC
15	few	TRBD1	TRBV5-1	TRBJ1-3	CASSDQGGAGNTIYF	TGCGCCAGCAGCGATCAGGGGGGAGCTGGAAACACCATATATTTT
13	.	TRBD1	TRBV18	TRBJ1-4	CASTRQGNEKLFF	TGTGCCAGCACACGACAGGGGAATGAAAAACTGTTTTTT
14	.	.	TRBV9	TRBJ2-3	CASRGQGNWDTQYF	TGTGCCAGCAGGGGGCAGGGGAATTGGGATACGCAGTATTTT
16	.	.	TRBV27	TRBJ1-3	CASSFGGGISGNTIYF	TGTGCCAGCAGTTTCGGGGGGGGCATCTCTGGAAACACCATATATTTT
17	.	.	TRBV9	TRBJ1-6	CASSADQRDTQYSPLHF	TGTGCCAGCAGCGCCGACCAAAGGGACACCCAATATTCACCCCTCCACTTT
15	.	TRBD2	TRBV6-5	TRBJ2-7	CASRGTSGLPYEQYF	TGTGCCAGCAGGGGGACTAGCGGGTTACCCTACGAGCAGTACTTC
15	.	TRBD2	TRBV5-4	TRBJ2-3	CASSGTTTSTDTQYF	TGTGCCAGCAGCGGGACTACAACTAGCACAGATACGCAGTATTTT
17	.	TRBD1	TRBV3-1/TRBV3-2	TRBJ2-7	CASSPNFMDRNPYEQYF	TGTGCCAGCAGCCCCAATTTCATGGACAGGAATCCCTACGAGCAGTACTTC
15	.	TRBD1	TRBV11-1	TRBJ1-1	CASSVQQGRGTEAFF	TGTGCCAGCAGCGTCCAACAGGGGAGAGGCACTGAAGCTTTCTTT
14	.	TRBD1	TRBV18	TRBJ2-7	CASSPGTGGYEQYF	TGTGCCAGCTCACCGGGGACAGGAGGCTACGAGCAGTACTTC
14	.	TRBD2	TRBV10-3	TRBJ2-7	CAISAVSGTGKQYF	TGTGCCATCAGTGCGGTTAGCGGGACTGGAAAGCAGTACTTC
13	.	.	TRBV28	TRBJ1-2	CASSPGWRGGYTF	TGTGCCAGCAGTCCAGGGTGGCGCGGTGGCTACACCTTC
15	.	.	TRBV19	TRBJ1-4	CASSIAGSGYEKLFF	TGTGCCAGTAGTATAGCCGGATCAGGTTATGAAAAACTGTTTTTT
14	.	TRBD1	TRBV11-3	TRBJ2-2	CASSTGQGTGELFF	TGTGCCAGCAGCACGGGACAGGGAACCGGGGAGCTGTTTTTT
16	.	.	TRBV4-2	TRBJ1-4	CASSPGAGAGNEKLFF	TGTGCCAGCAGCCCAGGGGCGGGGGCGGGAAATGAAAAACTGTTTTTT
13	.	.	TRBV7-3	TRBJ2-5	CASSLSPGETQYF	TGTGCCAGCAGCTTAAGCCCCGGTGAGACCCAGTACTTC
16	.	TRBD2	TRBV5-1	TRBJ2-1	CASSLEGSGRAGEQFF	TGCGCCAGCAGCTTGGAGGGTAGCGGGAGGGCCGGTGAGCAGTTCTTC
13	.	.	TRBV7-3	TRBJ1-2	CASSSARGYGYTF	TGTGCCAGCAGTTCCGCTCGGGGATATGGCTACACCTTC
10	once	.	TRBV20-1	TRBJ2-1	CTAGPNEQFF	TGCACCGCGGGGCCCAATGAGCAGTTCTTC
14	.	TRBD1	TRBV6-2/TRBV6-3	TRBJ1-5	CASSRDRSNQPQHF	TGTGCCAGCAGTCGGGACAGGAGCAATCAGCCCCAGCATTTT
14	.	TRBD1	TRBV28	TRBJ1-4	CASSTGVGGEKLFF	TGTGCCAGCAGTACAGGGGTGGGCGGTGAAAAACTGTTTTTT
15	.	.	TRBV18	TRBJ1-5	CASSLGRTDNQPQHF	TGTGCCAGCTCACTGGGCAGGACAGACAATCAGCCCCAGCATTTT
13	.	.	TRBV5-1	TRBJ1-1	CASSQGSGTEAFF	TGCGCCAGCTCCCAGGGGTCAGGCACTGAAGCTTTCTTT
18	.	TRBD2	TRBV27	TRBJ2-1	CASSLGLAGVGSYNEQFF	TGTGCCAGCAGTTTAGGACTAGCGGGAGTAGGCTCCTACAATGAGCAGTTCTTC
12	.	.	TRBV15	TRBJ1-5	CATSRDIQPQHF	TGTGCCACCAGCAGAGATATTCAGCCCCAGCATTTT
16	.	TRBD1	TRBV23-1	TRBJ2-7	CASSPPGTGADYEQYF	TGCGCCAGCAGTCCTCCCGGGACAGGGGCGGACTACGAGCAGTACTTC
12	.	TRBD1	TRBV30	TRBJ1-1	CAWSTGTGEAFF	TGTGCCTGGAGTACTGGGACAGGGGAAGCTTTCTTT
15	.	TRBD1	TRBV5-6	TRBJ2-3	CASSFGQGVQDTQYF	TGTGCCAGCAGCTTCGGACAGGGGGTCCAAGATACGCAGTATTTT